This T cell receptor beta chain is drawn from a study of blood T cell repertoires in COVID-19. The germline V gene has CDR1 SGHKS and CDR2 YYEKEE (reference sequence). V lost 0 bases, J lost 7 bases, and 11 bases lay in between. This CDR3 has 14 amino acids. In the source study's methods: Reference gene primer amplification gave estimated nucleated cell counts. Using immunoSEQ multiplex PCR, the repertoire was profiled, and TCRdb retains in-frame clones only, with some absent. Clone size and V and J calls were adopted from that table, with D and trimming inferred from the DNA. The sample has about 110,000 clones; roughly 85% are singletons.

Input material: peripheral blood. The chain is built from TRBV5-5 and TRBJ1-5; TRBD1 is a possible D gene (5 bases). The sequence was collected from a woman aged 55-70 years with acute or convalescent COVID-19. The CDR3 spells CASSLAGDWQPQHF. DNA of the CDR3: TGTGCCAGCAGCTTGGCGGGGGATTGGCAGCCCCAGCATTTT. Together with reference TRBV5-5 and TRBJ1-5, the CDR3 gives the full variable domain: DAGVTQSPTHLIKTRGQQVTLRCSPISGHKSVSWYQQVLGQGPQFIFQYYEKEERGRGNFPDRFSARQFPNYSSELNVNALLLGDSALYLCASSLAGDWQPQHFGDGTRLSIL.